The 19 T cell receptor beta chains reported below all come from one sample, sequenced in a study of CD8+ T cells in alopecia areata. Extracted RNA was reverse transcribed, and the resulting cDNA served as sequencing template. Generated by immunoSEQ multiplex PCR, the TCRdb table keeps only in-frame clones and is missing some. The sample yields about 270,000 clones, around 64% seen once. Treatment in this sample: oral pan-JAK inhibitor, 5-10 mg twice daily. Sample: CD4+ T cells sorted from blood, taken around week 53, from a patient treated with tofacitinib. The source of these receptors is a human donor with alopecia areata.

V usage is TRBV10-3 and J usage is TRBJ2-1; weak D call: TRBD2 (5 bases). V was shortened by 7 bases and J by 5 bases, with 12 bases between the two germline ends. Germline-derived CDR1 and CDR2 are ENHRY and SYGVKD. CDR3 length equals 13 residues. CDR3 DNA: TGTGCCATCACGGGGTACATCGACAATGAGCAGTTCTTC. Translation gives CAITGYIDNEQFF.

The chain carries TRBV29-1 and TRBJ1-2; 8 bases map to TRBD1. The V gene's germline CDR1 is SQVTM and CDR2 ANQGSEA. V gave up 8 bases and J gave up 4 bases; unmatched junction bases: 6. The CDR3 consists of 12 residues. The CDR3 sequence is CSTGQEGYGYTF. CDR3 in DNA: TGCAGCACGGGACAGGAAGGCTATGGCTACACCTTC.

This chain links TRBV27 with TRBJ2-1; maybe TRBD2 (5 bases). Trimming stripped 6 bases from V and 0 bases from J, with 9 bases between. This CDR3 comprises 14 residues. Per the germline V gene, CDR1 is MNHEY and CDR2 is SMNVEV (reference sequence). CDR3 amino acids: CASRDWSSYNEQFF. The CDR3 DNA reads as TGTGCCAGCAGGGACTGGAGCTCCTACAATGAGCAGTTCTTC.

The chain joins TRBV29-1 to TRBJ2-1, with D maybe TRBD1 (5 bases). The ends were cut back, 6 bases at V and 6 bases at J, with 6 bases in the middle. The germline gives CDR1 SQVTM, CDR2 ANQGSEA. This CDR3 is 10 amino acids long. This CDR3 is CSVRVNEQFF. CDR3 sequence (DNA): TGCAGCGTCAGGGTCAATGAGCAGTTCTTC.

The genes are TRBV4-3 and TRBJ1-5; D unresolved. V lost 4 bases to trimming and J lost 0 bases, with 10 bases between them. The CDR3 runs to 15 residues. Germline-derived CDR1 and CDR2 are LGHNA and YSLEER. The CDR3: CASSRNSDSNQPQHF. In DNA form, the CDR3 reads TGCGCCAGCAGCCGGAACAGCGATAGCAATCAGCCCCAGCATTTT.

The chain combines TRBV5-1 with TRBJ2-2; tentatively, D is TRBD1 (7 bases). The CDR3 totals 15 residues. V was clipped by 4 bases and J by 4 bases, with 14 bases between them. Germline loops: CDR1 SGHRS, CDR2 YFSETQ. The chain's CDR3 is CASSKNRGGTGELFF. The CDR3 DNA reads as TGCGCCAGCAGCAAGAACAGGGGAGGCACCGGGGAGCTGTTTTTT.

V and J are TRBV6-1 and TRBJ2-1; 9 positions agree with TRBD2. The CDR3 runs to 16 residues. CDR1 and CDR2 from the germline V gene are MNHNS and SASEGT. Trimming at V came to 4 bases and at J to 8 bases, leaving 12 bases not matched to a gene. CDR3 DNA: TGTGCCAGCAGTGCGCTTGTGGGCGGGGGGGCCCATGAGCAGTTCTTC. It specifies CASSALVGGGAHEQFF.

Comment on this clone: At the DNA level, this CDR3 is encoded by other sequences in the same sample as well. The V gene is TRBV7-2, the J gene TRBJ2-5; D call uncertain. The CDR3 covers 11 residues. The germline CDR1 and CDR2 sequences are SGHTA and FQGNSA. Trimming removed 4 bases from V and 4 bases from J, with 4 bases in between. The CDR3 nucleotides read TGTGCCAGCAGCTCTTTAGAGACCCAGTACTTC. As protein: CASSSLETQYF.

The J gene is TRBJ1-1, the V gene TRBV9; unclear D gene. The CDR3 runs to 15 residues. V was shortened by 0 bases and J by 4 bases, with 13 bases between the two germline ends. Germline assignment: CDR1 SGDLS and CDR2 YYNGEE. For the CDR3, the DNA is TGTGCCAGCAGCGTAGAGGAGCGTTGGGGCACTGAAGCTTTCTTT. It specifies CASSVEERWGTEAFF.

The V and J genes are TRBV27 and TRBJ1-5, with a tentative D call TRBD1 (5 bases). CDR1 MNHEY and CDR2 SMNVEV come from the germline V gene (reference sequence). This CDR3 contains 16 residues. V was cut by 5 bases and J by 0 bases, with 14 bases left in between. CDR3 sequence: CASSPRPGLSNQPQHF. As DNA, the CDR3 is TGTGCCAGCAGTCCAAGACCGGGGCTTAGCAATCAGCCCCAGCATTTT.

V and J are TRBV23-1 and TRBJ2-1; D not resolved. TRBV23-1 is sorted into the ORF group, with uncertain function. This CDR3 has 18 amino acids. Trimming removed 4 bases from V and 5 bases from J, with 24 bases in between. This CDR3 is CASSPTPPFCPPHNEQFF. The CDR3 DNA is TGCGCCAGCAGTCCAACCCCCCCATTCTGTCCCCCCCACAATGAGCAGTTCTTC.

This clone came up once. The chain recombines TRBV9 with TRBJ2-7; 11 nucleotides line up with TRBD1. CDR1 is SGDLS, CDR2 YYNGEE, per germline. The CDR3 runs to 15 residues. V lost 4 bases and J lost 5; bases outside the gene matches: 8. CDR3 DNA: TGTGCCAGCAGCCCCTCGGGACAGGGGGTCGACGAGCAGTACTTC. This encodes CASSPSGQGVDEQYF.

V and J are TRBV18 and TRBJ2-3; 8 nucleotides match TRBD2. Looked up from germline, CDR1 is KGHSH and CDR2 is LQKENI. Trimming cost V 2 bases and J 4 bases; bases outside gene matches: 5. This CDR3 has 15 residues. The CDR3 coding sequence is TGTGCCAGCTCACCAATCGGGGGGGCTGCAGATACGCAGTATTTT. Protein: CASSPIGGAADTQYF.

The rearrangement links TRBV7-9 to TRBJ1-6; D is unresolved. The germline V and J ends were trimmed by 4 bases and 1 base, with 8 bases remaining between them. The germline V gene encodes CDR1 SEHNR and CDR2 FQNEAQ (reference sequence). The CDR3 extends over 15 amino acids. DNA of the CDR3: TGTGCCAGCAGCTCTACAGTGTCCTATAATTCACCCCTCCACTTT. Translated, it gives CASSSTVSYNSPLHF.

This clone was found a few times. The same CDR3 arises from other DNA sequences in this sample as well. This sequence joins TRBV2 and TRBJ2-1; 12 bases map to TRBD2. Germline CDR1 SNHLY, CDR2 FYNNEI. The CDR3 consists of 16 residues. The V segment lost 6 bases and the J segment 1 base; nucleotides outside the gene matches: 4. The CDR3, as DNA: TGTGCCAGCAGAGCACTAGCGGGGGGTTCCTACAATGAGCAGTTCTTC. It encodes CASRALAGGSYNEQFF.

The rearrangement uses TRBV27 and TRBJ1-1; D unresolved. The V end lost 4 bases, the J end lost 0 bases, and 15 bases lay between the germline ends. CDR3 size: 16 residues. CDR1 is MNHEY, CDR2 SMNVEV, per germline (reference sequence). As DNA, the CDR3 is TGTGCCAGCAGTTCTCTAGCCGACATACTGAACACTGAAGCTTTCTTT. Translating gives CASSSLADILNTEAFF.

The chain recombines TRBV27 with TRBJ1-2, with TRBD1 as a possible D gene (5 bases). The ends were cut back, 8 bases at V and 3 bases at J, with 16 bases in the middle. Germline CDR1 and CDR2: MNHEY and SMNVEV (reference sequence). The CDR3 covers 14 residues. CDR3 nucleotide sequence: TGTGCCAGCCGGGCCTCCGGGGGAGACTATGGCTACACCTTC. It translates to CASRASGGDYGYTF.

CDR3 protein: CASSLAGTDTKLFF. DNA for the CDR3: TGTGCCAGCAGCTTAGCCGGGACAGACACAAAACTGTTTTTT. This chain joins TRBV7-9 and TRBJ1-4; 7 nucleotides match TRBD1. Germline V lookup: CDR1 SEHNR, CDR2 FQNEAQ (reference sequence). The CDR3 has 14 amino acids. After removal of 0 bases from V and 10 bases from J, the junction contained 5 bases not matched to a gene.

This chain joins TRBV15 and TRBJ2-6; D is possibly TRBD1 (8 bases). The CDR3 consists of 16 residues. Per the germline V gene, CDR1 is LNHNV and CDR2 is YYDKDF (reference sequence). Trimming took 4 bases from V and 9 from J, leaving 19 bases between them. As DNA, the CDR3 is TGTGCCACCAGCACACCGGGACAGGTAGCGGGCAACGTCCTGACTTTC. The encoded protein is CATSTPGQVAGNVLTF.